These 18 T cell receptor beta chains were all obtained from the same sample, sequenced in a study of monozygotic twins with inflammatory bowel disease. TCRdb reanalyzed the 5' RACE reads, giving one entry per CDR3 protein sequence and no DNA. Seen in this sample are about 380,000 distinct CDR3 sequences; the ten most common clones hold 2% to 3%. Sequencing was performed on blood. Receptor source: a human donor with ulcerative colitis or Crohn's disease, or a healthy co-twin of an affected twin (not recorded which).

V gene TRBV5-1 combines with J gene TRBJ2-3; TCRdb reports TRBD1, a call that lacks DNA to check it against. CDR3 length: 16 amino acids. Germline loops: CDR1 SGHRS, CDR2 YFSETQ. CDR3 sequence reads: CASSLASRQYTDTQYF.

The chain has TRBV7-6 and TRBJ2-6. The CDR3 is 17 amino acids. Germline-derived CDR1 and CDR2 are SGHVS and FNYEAQ. CDR3 sequence: CASSLAPGSSGANVLTF.

The chain carries TRBV5-4 and TRBJ1-4; TCRdb's D gene call, TRBD1, goes unchecked for lack of DNA. CDR3 length: 16 residues. Germline V gene lookup returns CDR1 SGHNT and CDR2 YYREEE (reference sequence). The CDR3: CASSLSGGTGREKLFF. The variable domain in full, completed from reference TRBV5-4 and TRBJ1-4, reads ETGVTQSPTHLIKTRGQQVTLRCSSQSGHNTVSWYQQALGQGPQFIFQYYREEENGRGNFPPRFSGLQFPNYSSELNVNALELDDSALYLCASSLSGGTGREKLFFGSGTQLSVL.

The chain uses TRBV6-1 and TRBJ2-7; TCRdb's assignment of TRBD1 cannot be checked, as there is no DNA. CDR1 is MNHNS, CDR2 SASEGT, per germline. The CDR3 spans 15 residues. This CDR3 reads CASTREGREDYEQYF.

CDR3 region: CASSPQGPGQYF. The V call is TRBV2, the J call TRBJ2-7; absent DNA, TCRdb's TRBD1 call cannot be checked. Germline values: CDR1 SNHLY, CDR2 FYNNEI. The CDR3 length is 12 residues.

The rearrangement joins TRBV4-2 to TRBJ2-3; the TCRdb D gene call, TRBD1, has no DNA to confirm it. This CDR3 contains 16 residues. Germline V gene data show CDR1 as LGHNA and CDR2 as YNFKEQ. CDR3 sequence: CASSLWGGFRTDTQYF.

CDR3 protein: CASSKRQDPYNEQFF. The V call is TRBV7-2, the J call TRBJ2-1; TCRdb outputs TRBD1, but without DNA this stays unchecked. The CDR3 contains 15 residues. Per the germline V gene, CDR1 is SGHTA and CDR2 is FQGNSA.

The chain employs TRBV28 and TRBJ2-3; the D gene TCRdb calls, TRBD1, cannot be checked with no DNA. The CDR3 totals 16 residues. Germline V CDR1 and CDR2: MDHEN, SYDVKM. CDR3 amino acids: CASSFQEMDNTDTQYF.

The chain joins TRBV12-3 or TRBV12-4 to TRBJ2-2; there is no DNA to check the TCRdb D call of TRBD1. The CDR3 covers 16 residues. This chain's CDR3 is CASSSRGQGNTGELFF.

This chain connects TRBV29-1 to TRBJ2-5; TCRdb gives TRBD2 as the D gene, but with no DNA this cannot be confirmed. Germline CDR1 is SQVTM and CDR2 is ANQGSEA. This CDR3 is built from 14 residues. The CDR3: CSVAPAGGLETQYF. The variable domain in full, completed from reference TRBV29-1 and TRBJ2-5, reads SAVISQKPSRDICQRGTSLTIQCQVDSQVTMMFWYRQQPGQSLTLIATANQGSEATYESGFVIDKFPISRPNLTFSTLTVSNMSPEDSSIYLCSVAPAGGLETQYFGPGTRLLVL.

The chain carries TRBV3-1 and TRBJ2-7; no DNA is available, so the TRBD1 call from TCRdb remains unchecked. In germline, CDR1 is LGHDT, CDR2 YNNKEL (reference sequence). CDR3 length equals 14 residues. The CDR3 sequence is CASSPDRPAYEQYF.

The chain recombines TRBV27 with TRBJ2-7; TCRdb's D call of TRBD1 is untestable without DNA. The germline V gene encodes CDR1 MNHEY and CDR2 SMNVEV (reference sequence). The CDR3 loop spans 15 amino acids. The CDR3 spells CASTHTGNPSYEQYF.

The rearrangement joins TRBV4-1 to TRBJ2-7; the TRBD2 assignment by TCRdb is unverifiable without DNA. There are 15 residues in the CDR3. Germline V gene sequence: CDR1 MGHRA, CDR2 YSYEKL. The CDR3 region is CASSQVSGLAREQYF.

This sequence joins TRBV5-1 and TRBJ2-7; the D call from TCRdb, TRBD2, cannot be confirmed without DNA. This CDR3 has 17 residues. Germline loops: CDR1 SGHRS, CDR2 YFSETQ. The CDR3 is CASNPGLAGGPFYEQYF.

This chain's CDR3 is CASRARLAGGTSPYGEQYF. This chain links TRBV6-4 with TRBJ2-7; lacking DNA, the TRBD2 call made by TCRdb goes unchecked. The CDR3 is 19 amino acids. CDR1 and CDR2 from the germline V gene are MRHNA and SNTAGT.

The V gene is TRBV5-1, the J gene TRBJ1-4; no DNA is available, so the TRBD1 call from TCRdb remains unchecked. The V gene's germline CDR1 is SGHRS and CDR2 YFSETQ. The CDR3 runs 16 residues. CDR3 residues: CASSLTGRSTNEKLFF.

The V and J genes are TRBV27 and TRBJ1-6; TCRdb lists TRBD1, though no DNA is available to test this call. The CDR3 length is 16 residues. Germline loops: CDR1 MNHEY, CDR2 SMNVEV (reference sequence). This CDR3 reads CASTKQGALSNSPLHF.

The chain couples TRBV7-6 to TRBJ2-7; TCRdb returns TRBD1, unconfirmable since there is no DNA. Germline V gene sequence: CDR1 SGHVS, CDR2 FNYEAQ. This CDR3 has 16 amino acids. The CDR3 sequence: CASSLDPGQAPYEQYF.